This entry is about one T cell receptor beta chain. Uncontrolled infections, other autoimmune diseases, pregnancy or lactation led to exclusion of patients. This entry belongs to a study of T cells in Graves' hyperthyroidism and ophthalmopathy. Amplified regions were TCR beta CDR3 sequences from RNA transcripts. First-round RT-PCR with HTBI primers amplified the TCR CDR3 region. TCRdb passed the multiplex PCR reads through MiXCR, listing each CDR3 protein once. The table records some 490,000 distinct CDR3 sequences, approximately 22% of them present only once. The germline V gene encodes CDR1 DFQATT and CDR2 SNEGSKA (reference sequence). This CDR3 is 13 amino acids long. Trimming stripped 5 bases from V and 8 bases from J, with 16 bases between.

The chain uses TRBV20-1 and TRBJ1-5; D gene ambiguous. This receptor was obtained from a woman in her seventies with Graves' ophthalmopathy. Sequencing used blood. CDR3 sequence reads: CSAWAGRGKPQHF. The CDR3 DNA follows: TGCAGTGCTTGGGCAGGAAGAGGGAAGCCCCAGCATTTT.